This section outlines one T cell receptor beta chain sequence together with its context. The sample comes from a study of blood T cell repertoires in COVID-19. Per the authors' pipeline: It was from reference gene primer amplification that nucleated cell counts were estimated. Some clones are missing from TCRdb's copy, which holds only in-frame ones; the method was immunoSEQ multiplex PCR. V and J calls and clone size are given by that table; D and trimming were obtained from the DNA. This repertoire shows approximately 83,000 clones, around 90% found once; its top ten account for approximately 7.4%. The CDR3 extends over 16 amino acids. Germline V lookup: CDR1 ENHRY, CDR2 SYGVKD. The V and J ends lost 6 bases and 0 bases, in that order; junction bases with no gene match: 4.

Input material: peripheral blood. The clonotype was recovered from a man in his 70s with acute or convalescent COVID-19. V and J are TRBV10-3 and TRBJ2-1; TRBD2 matches at 11 bases. CDR3: CAISFSGGASYNEQFF. CDR3 nucleotides: TGTGCCATCAGCTTTAGCGGGGGGGCCTCCTACAATGAGCAGTTCTTC.